This TCR beta chain emerged from a study of blood T cell repertoires in COVID-19. At the level of the study: COVID-19 samples, acute and convalescent, were from the United States, Italy and Spain. Sources were T cells, B-cell-depleted T cells, or PBMCs; the material itself was cDNA or gDNA.

Patients in Seattle were enrolled during active infection, then followed longitudinally. Original analysis: Reference gene primer amplification yielded estimated nucleated cell counts. Profiling relied on immunoSEQ multiplex PCR, and the TCRdb table lists in-frame clones only, not all of them. The V and J calls and the clone size are those of that table, but D and trimming were determined from the DNA. The table shows 400,000 or so clones, with around nine tenths occurring only once. Germline V lookup: CDR1 SQVTM, CDR2 ANQGSEA. The CDR3 extends over 13 amino acids. The J segment lost 0 bases and the V segment lost 4 bases, leaving 3 bases of the junction unmatched.

This chain connects TRBV29-1 to TRBJ2-7; 7 positions agree with TRBD1. The receptor was derived from a man aged 18 to 35 with COVID-19, enrolled during active disease. Sequencing was performed on peripheral blood. The CDR3 region is CSVGGTVSYEQYF. In DNA form, the CDR3 reads TGCAGCGTTGGAGGGACAGTCTCCTACGAGCAGTACTTC.